One T cell receptor (beta chain) is described in this entry. The CDR3 length is 11 residues. J was trimmed by 7 bases and V by 7 bases; bases with no gene match: 2. The germline V gene has CDR1 DFQATT and CDR2 SNEGSKA (reference sequence). Profiling relied on immunoSEQ multiplex PCR, and the TCRdb table lists in-frame clones only, not all of them. Here the sample spans approximately 150,000 clones, about 85% being singletons. This sample is drawn from a study of blood T cell repertoires in COVID-19. The genes are TRBV20-1 and TRBJ2-2; TRBD2 aligns across 8 bases. Sequenced sample: peripheral blood. The clonotype originates from a human donor in a cohort sampled during active COVID-19. CDR3 residues: CSVREDGELFF. As DNA, the CDR3 is TGCAGTGTGCGGGAGGACGGGGAGCTGTTTTTT.